This T cell receptor (beta chain) was sequenced in a study of blood T cell repertoires in COVID-19. Study context: PBMCs, B-cell-depleted T cells, or T cells were the source of the cDNA or gDNA that made up the material.

Germline-derived CDR1 and CDR2 are MNHNY and SVGAGI (reference sequence). V was trimmed by 8 bases and J by 4 bases, leaving 8 bases between them. The CDR3 covers 11 residues. In the original workflow: Researchers report that nucleated cell counts were estimated from reference gene primer amplification. Method: immunoSEQ multiplex PCR; TCRdb's copy keeps in-frame clones and lacks some. V, J and clone size were drawn from that table, and D and trimming were deduced from the DNA. The sample includes 300,000 to 500,000 clones, roughly 90% of them seen just once. This clone has only one observation. This receptor was obtained from a woman in her thirties or forties with acute COVID-19. Sequenced sample: PBMCs or T cells enriched from blood (not recorded which). This rearrangement joins TRBV6-6 to TRBJ1-2; no definite D call. CDR3 residues: CASLSSYGYTF. For the CDR3, the DNA is TGTGCCAGCTTGAGTAGCTATGGCTACACCTTC.